These T cell receptor beta chains were read from a single sample in a study of blood T cell repertoires in COVID-19. The protocol was immunoSEQ multiplex PCR, while the TCRdb copy is restricted to in-frame clones and leaves out a portion. The sample has 410,000 or so clones, around 91% seen once. The sample consisted of peripheral blood. The receptors derive from a woman between 40 and 55 years old with COVID-19, enrolled during active disease. Each CDR3 is given with its conserved first and last residue. The D gene is left open where the match is weak. Size tells how often a clone was seen (once, few, many) or the class of an expanded clone, and some rows leave it out.

TRBV6-2/TRBV6-3	.	.	TRBJ1-5	18	CASSYFRVGRIRNQPQHF	TGTGCCAGCAGTTACTTCAGGGTTGGGCGGATACGCAATCAGCCCCAGCATTTT
TRBV29-1	.	.	TRBJ1-3	11	CSVDAGNTIYF	TGCAGCGTTGACGCGGGAAACACCATATATTTT
TRBV4-1	TRBD2	.	TRBJ2-5	19	CASSQGQGLAGGVQETQYF	TGCGCCAGCAGCCAAGGCCAGGGACTAGCGGGGGGGGTTCAGGAGACCCAGTACTTC
TRBV11-2	.	.	TRBJ1-3	16	CASSLVTELVGNTIYF	TGTGCCAGCAGCTTAGTAACGGAGTTAGTGGGAAACACCATATATTTT
TRBV4-3	TRBD1	few	TRBJ1-2	16	CASSQVGQAVDYGYTF	TGCGCCAGCAGCCAAGTTGGACAGGCCGTCGACTATGGCTACACCTTC
TRBV29-1	.	.	TRBJ1-2	12	CSARTSNYGYTF	TGCAGCGCCAGGACATCTAACTATGGCTACACCTTC
TRBV7-9	TRBD1	.	TRBJ1-1	14	CASSWTGLNTEAFF	TGTGCCAGCAGCTGGACAGGTTTAAACACTGAAGCTTTCTTT
TRBV5-1	TRBD1	.	TRBJ1-2	15	CASSLVGQVDYGYTF	TGCGCCAGCAGCTTGGTGGGACAGGTGGACTATGGCTACACCTTC
TRBV4-1	TRBD1	.	TRBJ1-2	12	CASSQAGGGYTF	TGCGCCAGCAGCCAAGCAGGGGGAGGCTACACCTTC
TRBV7-2	TRBD1	once	TRBJ2-7	16	CASSAGQGDYSYEQYF	TGTGCCAGCAGCGCGGGACAGGGGGACTATTCCTACGAGCAGTACTTC
TRBV3-1/TRBV3-2	.	.	TRBJ1-6	16	CASSQGGQFGRSPLHF	TGTGCCAGCAGCCAAGGTGGACAGTTCGGTCGGTCACCCCTCCACTTT
TRBV29-1	.	.	TRBJ2-3	14	CSAKPGLGTDTQYF	TGCAGCGCCAAGCCGGGACTGGGCACAGATACGCAGTATTTT
TRBV4-3	.	.	TRBJ2-5	14	CASSQDRYQETQYF	TGCGCCAGCAGCCAGGACAGATACCAAGAGACCCAGTACTTC
TRBV7-6	.	.	TRBJ2-3	13	CASSFTYTDTQYF	TGTGCCAGCAGCTTTACCTACACAGATACGCAGTATTTT
TRBV3-1/TRBV3-2	.	.	TRBJ1-6	15	CASSRTASYNSPLHF	TGTGCCAGCAGCCGGACAGCCTCCTATAATTCACCCCTCCACTTT
TRBV14	.	.	TRBJ2-2	17	CASSQDEDWRNTGELFF	TGTGCCAGCAGCCAAGATGAGGACTGGAGGAACACCGGGGAGCTGTTTTTT
TRBV10-3	.	once	TRBJ1-6	15	CAISESQGIDSPLHF	TGTGCCATCAGTGAGAGCCAGGGGATAGATTCACCCCTCCACTTT
TRBV7-2	.	.	TRBJ1-1	15	CASSPSGRFNTEAFF	TGTGCCAGCAGCCCTAGCGGACGGTTCAACACTGAAGCTTTCTTT
TRBV5-4	.	.	TRBJ1-1	15	CASSLAGGRVTEAFF	TGTGCCAGCAGCTTGGCCGGGGGACGGGTCACTGAAGCTTTCTTT
TRBV29-1	TRBD1	once	TRBJ2-1	16	CSVEDGKGASYNEQFF	TGCAGCGTTGAAGATGGTAAGGGGGCCTCCTACAATGAGCAGTTCTTC
TRBV5-1	.	.	TRBJ1-1	13	CASSPVLNTEAFF	TGCGCCAGCAGCCCGGTACTTAACACTGAAGCTTTCTTT
TRBV9	.	.	TRBJ1-1	15	CASSVGRQANTEAFF	TGTGCCAGCAGCGTAGGCCGTCAGGCGAACACTGAAGCTTTCTTT
TRBV5-4	.	.	TRBJ1-1	14	CASSLPQFNTEAFF	TGTGCCAGCAGCTTGCCCCAATTCAACACTGAAGCTTTCTTT
TRBV25-1	.	.	TRBJ2-7	15	CASSAGSVSSYEQYF	TGTGCCAGCAGTGCGGGGTCCGTCAGCTCCTACGAGCAGTACTTC
TRBV11-3	.	once	TRBJ2-1	13	CASSFGSYNEQFF	TGTGCCAGCAGCTTTGGCTCTTACAATGAGCAGTTCTTC
TRBV28	.	.	TRBJ2-7	14	CASSLIAISDEQYF	TGTGCCAGCAGTCTTATAGCAATCTCAGACGAGCAGTACTTC
TRBV25-1	.	.	TRBJ1-5	13	CASKLQSNQPQHF	TGTGCCAGCAAGCTACAGAGCAATCAGCCCCAGCATTTT
TRBV7-2	.	.	TRBJ2-5	16	CASSLVLSARGKTQYF	TGTGCCAGCAGCTTAGTCCTCAGCGCCAGGGGAAAGACCCAGTACTTC
TRBV24-1	TRBD2	.	TRBJ2-3	16	CATSGGGGTHTDTQYF	TGTGCCACCAGTGGTGGGGGGGGTACACACACAGATACGCAGTATTTT
TRBV3-1/TRBV3-2	.	.	TRBJ1-2	14	CASSQTDTSYGYTF	TGTGCCAGCAGCCAAACGGACACTTCCTATGGCTACACCTTC
TRBV19	TRBD1	.	TRBJ1-5	15	CASSTHRGGMGPQHF	TGTGCCAGTAGTACTCACAGGGGGGGGATGGGGCCCCAGCATTTT
TRBV18	.	.	TRBJ2-5	15	CASSPSRTGRETQYF	TGTGCCAGCTCACCTTCTCGAACGGGTAGAGAGACCCAGTACTTC
TRBV19	TRBD2	.	TRBJ2-3	14	CASSITGGMDTQYF	TGTGCCAGTAGTATAACGGGAGGGATGGATACGCAGTATTTT
TRBV15	TRBD1	.	TRBJ1-2	11	CATSRAGTAAF	TGTGCCACCAGCAGAGCCGGGACAGCCGCATTC
TRBV6-1	TRBD1	.	TRBJ1-1	14	CASSEMQGGTEAFF	TGTGCCAGCAGTGAAATGCAGGGGGGCACTGAAGCTTTCTTT
TRBV7-9	TRBD1	.	TRBJ2-7	14	CASSHWDRENEQYF	TGTGCCAGCAGCCACTGGGACAGGGAAAACGAGCAGTACTTC
TRBV7-9	TRBD2	once	TRBJ2-1	18	CASSRGLAGALWGNEQFF	TGTGCCAGCAGTCGCGGACTAGCGGGGGCCTTATGGGGCAATGAGCAGTTCTTC
TRBV7-3	TRBD2	once	TRBJ2-1	18	CASSLYSGTSGSPREQFF	TGTGCCAGCAGCTTGTACTCCGGGACTAGCGGGAGCCCGCGGGAGCAGTTCTTC
TRBV6-5	.	.	TRBJ1-5	16	CASSLQGSNSNQPQHF	TGTGCCAGCAGTTTACAGGGTTCTAATAGCAATCAGCCCCAGCATTTT
TRBV6-4	.	.	TRBJ1-1	15	CASSTQPGGDTEAFF	TGTGCCAGCAGCACCCAACCGGGGGGGGACACTGAAGCTTTCTTT
TRBV5-1	.	.	TRBJ1-6	14	CASSLDVLGSPLHF	TGCGCCAGCAGCTTGGACGTCCTAGGATCACCCCTCCACTTT
TRBV7-9	.	.	TRBJ1-4	15	CASSKQAPTNEKLFF	TGTGCCAGCAGCAAACAGGCACCAACTAATGAAAAACTGTTTTTT
TRBV7-9	.	.	TRBJ2-3	15	CASSPPGVSTDTQYF	TGTGCCAGCAGCCCCCCGGGAGTGAGCACAGATACGCAGTATTTT
TRBV5-1	.	.	TRBJ2-3	15	CASSLRGTGTDTQYF	TGCGCCAGCAGCTTGAGGGGCACAGGCACAGATACGCAGTATTTT
TRBV11-2	.	.	TRBJ2-2	17	CASSLETSGRDTGELFF	TGTGCCAGCAGCTTAGAGACCAGCGGCCGAGACACCGGGGAGCTGTTTTTT
TRBV18	.	.	TRBJ2-2	14	CASSPDRITGELFF	TGTGCCAGCTCACCAGACAGAATTACCGGGGAGCTGTTTTTT
TRBV9	.	.	TRBJ2-7	14	CASSVGGGNYEQYF	TGTGCCAGCAGCGTAGGAGGAGGGAACTACGAGCAGTACTTC
TRBV7-2	TRBD2	.	TRBJ2-2	14	CASSLVAGSGELFF	TGTGCCAGCAGCTTAGTAGCGGGATCCGGGGAGCTGTTTTTT
TRBV7-2	.	.	TRBJ2-3	16	CASSLGTSYNTDTQYF	TGTGCCAGCAGCTTAGGTACTAGCTACAACACAGATACGCAGTATTTT
TRBV27	TRBD1	.	TRBJ1-4	16	CASSLLKGATNEKLFF	TGTGCCAGCAGTTTATTAAAGGGGGCTACTAATGAAAAACTGTTTTTT
TRBV28	TRBD2	.	TRBJ2-1	15	CASISGRAAYNEQFF	TGTGCCAGCATCAGCGGGAGGGCCGCCTACAATGAGCAGTTCTTC
TRBV7-9	TRBD1	.	TRBJ2-1	15	CASSSSGTEHNEQFF	TGTGCCAGCAGCTCGTCCGGGACAGAGCACAATGAGCAGTTCTTC
TRBV19	TRBD1	.	TRBJ1-5	15	CASSRDRRGNQPQHF	TGTGCCAGTAGTAGGGACAGGAGGGGAAATCAGCCCCAGCATTTT
TRBV19	TRBD2	.	TRBJ2-7	14	CASSINPGRGEQYF	TGTGCCAGTAGTATAAACCCGGGGAGGGGCGAGCAGTACTTC
TRBV7-8	TRBD1	.	TRBJ2-3	14	CASSTRQGADTQYF	TGTGCCAGCAGCACAAGACAGGGCGCAGATACGCAGTATTTT
TRBV6-2/TRBV6-3	.	.	TRBJ2-1	16	CASSLRPIGLLSEQFF	TGTGCCAGCAGCCTACGTCCTATAGGACTATTGAGTGAGCAGTTCTTC
TRBV28	.	.	TRBJ1-2	12	CASSSWRGGYTF	TGTGCCAGCAGTTCATGGCGTGGTGGCTACACCTTC
TRBV3-1/TRBV3-2	.	.	TRBJ2-2	14	CASSQGQGTGELFF	TGTGCCAGCAGCCAAGGGCAGGGTACCGGGGAGCTGTTTTTT
TRBV27	.	.	TRBJ2-2	18	CASSLWGTLGASTGELFF	TGTGCCAGCAGTTTATGGGGAACATTGGGGGCGAGCACCGGGGAGCTGTTTTTT
TRBV4-3	.	.	TRBJ2-6	16	CASSQDRGAGANVLTF	TGCGCCAGCAGCCAAGATCGGGGTGCTGGGGCCAACGTCCTGACTTTC